These T cell receptor beta chains were read from a single sample in a study of response to subunit inactivated influenza vaccine. One entry per CDR3 protein, called by TCRdb with MiXCR from the RT-PCR reads. The sample contains around 200,000 distinct CDR3 sequences, around a tenth of which appear only once. The sequences come from non-naive T cells sorted from PBMCs, collected on the day of vaccination. These receptor sequences come from a man in his fifties or sixties who received an inactivated influenza vaccine. Both conserved end residues are part of each CDR3. The D gene is left open where the match is weak. Part of the rows lack a size; the others show once, few, many or a class for expanded clones.

j_call: TRBJ2-7; clone_size: .; v_call: TRBV6-6; d_call: .; cdr3_aa: CASKASNSYEQYF; cdr3_nt: TGTGCCAGCAAGGCGTCAAACTCCTACGAGCAGTACTTC
j_call: TRBJ2-7; clone_size: few; v_call: TRBV7-2; d_call: .; cdr3_aa: CASSLYGSIYEQYF; cdr3_nt: TGTGCCAGCAGCTTATACGGGAGTATCTACGAGCAGTACTTC
j_call: TRBJ2-5; clone_size: .; v_call: TRBV5-5; d_call: .; cdr3_aa: CASSLGIGGGKETQYF; cdr3_nt: TGTGCCAGCAGCTTGGGCATAGGGGGAGGAAAAGAGACCCAGTACTTC
j_call: TRBJ2-7; clone_size: few; v_call: TRBV28; d_call: TRBD1; cdr3_aa: CASSTPGTGIGYEQYF; cdr3_nt: TGTGCCAGCAGTACCCCCGGGACAGGGATTGGCTACGAGCAGTACTTC
j_call: TRBJ2-5; clone_size: many; v_call: TRBV9; d_call: .; cdr3_aa: CASSVGGESGKTQYF; cdr3_nt: TGTGCCAGCAGCGTAGGAGGGGAGTCCGGGAAGACCCAGTACTTC
j_call: TRBJ1-1; clone_size: many; v_call: TRBV12-3/TRBV12-4; d_call: .; cdr3_aa: CASSRSGGDTEAFF; cdr3_nt: TGTGCCAGCAGCCGGTCTGGGGGGGACACTGAAGCTTTCTTT
j_call: TRBJ1-1; clone_size: few; v_call: TRBV9; d_call: TRBD1; cdr3_aa: CASSARQGAEAFF; cdr3_nt: TGTGCCAGCAGCGCCCGACAGGGAGCTGAAGCTTTCTTT
j_call: TRBJ2-5; clone_size: .; v_call: TRBV20-1; d_call: .; cdr3_aa: CSARDLEQETQYF; cdr3_nt: TGCAGTGCTAGAGATCTAGAACAAGAGACCCAGTACTTC
j_call: TRBJ2-5; clone_size: many; v_call: TRBV5-1; d_call: .; cdr3_aa: CASSLREPETQYF; cdr3_nt: TGCGCCAGCAGCCTCCGGGAGCCGGAGACCCAGTACTTC
j_call: TRBJ2-1; clone_size: .; v_call: TRBV7-9; d_call: TRBD2; cdr3_aa: CASSLGKLAGDYNEQFF; cdr3_nt: TGTGCCAGCAGCTTAGGTAAACTAGCGGGAGACTACAATGAGCAGTTCTTC
j_call: TRBJ2-7; clone_size: many; v_call: TRBV15; d_call: TRBD1; cdr3_aa: CATSATGGEQYF; cdr3_nt: TGTGCCACCAGCGCGACAGGGGGCGAGCAGTACTTC
j_call: TRBJ2-3; clone_size: .; v_call: TRBV20-1; d_call: .; cdr3_aa: CCARDLQHQGTDTQYF; cdr3_nt: TGCTGTGCTAGAGATCTACAGCACCAAGGCACAGATACGCAGTATTTT
j_call: TRBJ2-2; clone_size: .; v_call: TRBV5-8; d_call: .; cdr3_aa: CASSLKRPARELFF; cdr3_nt: TGTGCCAGCAGCCTCAAAAGACCCGCCCGGGAGCTGTTTTTT
j_call: TRBJ2-5; clone_size: few; v_call: TRBV12-3/TRBV12-4; d_call: TRBD2; cdr3_aa: CASRRAGGQETQYF; cdr3_nt: TGTGCCAGCAGGCGAGCGGGGGGGCAAGAGACCCAGTACTTC
j_call: TRBJ2-2; clone_size: many; v_call: TRBV5-1; d_call: .; cdr3_aa: CASRIGENTGELFF; cdr3_nt: TGCGCCAGCAGGATAGGGGAGAACACCGGGGAGCTGTTTTTT
j_call: TRBJ2-1; clone_size: few; v_call: TRBV19; d_call: .; cdr3_aa: CASGNVGSYNEQFF; cdr3_nt: TGTGCCAGCGGTAACGTAGGATCCTACAATGAGCAGTTCTTC
j_call: TRBJ1-1; clone_size: .; v_call: TRBV10-3; d_call: TRBD1; cdr3_aa: CAIRGQGNTEAFF; cdr3_nt: TGTGCCATCAGGGGACAGGGGAACACTGAAGCTTTCTTT
j_call: TRBJ2-1; clone_size: .; v_call: TRBV5-1; d_call: TRBD2; cdr3_aa: CASSHGEGNYNEQFF; cdr3_nt: TGCGCCAGCAGCCACGGGGAGGGCAACTACAATGAGCAGTTCTTC
j_call: TRBJ1-2; clone_size: .; v_call: TRBV3-1; d_call: TRBD1; cdr3_aa: CASSQTGTGDNYGYTF; cdr3_nt: TGTGCCAGCAGCCAAACCGGGACAGGGGACAACTATGGCTACACCTTC
j_call: TRBJ2-5; clone_size: few; v_call: TRBV25-1; d_call: .; cdr3_aa: CASSVEGGGTQYF; cdr3_nt: TGTGCCAGCAGTGTCGAGGGAGGGGGGACCCAGTACTTC
j_call: TRBJ2-6; clone_size: few; v_call: TRBV7-2; d_call: .; cdr3_aa: CASSPRGSGANVLTF; cdr3_nt: TGTGCCAGCAGCCCCCGGGGCTCTGGGGCCAACGTCCTGACTTTC
j_call: TRBJ2-3; clone_size: once; v_call: TRBV7-3; d_call: TRBD1; cdr3_aa: CASSLGTGYNTETQYF; cdr3_nt: TGTGCCAGCAGCTTAGGGACAGGCTACAACACAGAAACGCAGTATTTT
j_call: TRBJ2-5; clone_size: few; v_call: TRBV18; d_call: TRBD1; cdr3_aa: CASSRDRQETQYF; cdr3_nt: TGTGCCAGCTCACGGGACAGGCAAGAGACCCAGTACTTC
j_call: TRBJ2-4; clone_size: few; v_call: TRBV2; d_call: TRBD1; cdr3_aa: CASSEGGQGNIQYF; cdr3_nt: TGTGCCAGCAGTGAAGGGGGACAGGGAAACATTCAGTACTTC
j_call: TRBJ2-2; clone_size: many; v_call: TRBV12-3/TRBV12-4; d_call: .; cdr3_aa: CASSLAHLGAGELFF; cdr3_nt: TGTGCCAGCAGTTTAGCCCACTTAGGGGCAGGGGAGCTGTTTTTT
j_call: TRBJ2-5; clone_size: .; v_call: TRBV4-1; d_call: TRBD2; cdr3_aa: CASSRLAAETQYF; cdr3_nt: TGCGCCAGCAGCCGACTAGCAGCAGAGACCCAGTACTTC
j_call: TRBJ2-1; clone_size: many; v_call: TRBV9; d_call: .; cdr3_aa: CASSAPPASYEQFF; cdr3_nt: TGTGCCAGCAGCGCCCCCCCGGCATCATATGAGCAGTTCTTC
j_call: TRBJ2-3; clone_size: many; v_call: TRBV24-1; d_call: TRBD1; cdr3_aa: CATSDPTNRGDTQYF; cdr3_nt: TGTGCCACCAGTGACCCTACAAACAGGGGCGATACGCAGTATTTT
j_call: TRBJ2-3; clone_size: .; v_call: TRBV5-5; d_call: .; cdr3_aa: CAISPRVENTQYF; cdr3_nt: TGTGCCATCAGCCCCCGGGTCGAGAATACGCAGTATTTT
j_call: TRBJ1-5; clone_size: .; v_call: TRBV18; d_call: .; cdr3_aa: CASSDGNQPQHF; cdr3_nt: TGTGCCAGCTCCGATGGCAATCAGCCCCAGCATTTT
j_call: TRBJ2-2; clone_size: many; v_call: TRBV6-2/TRBV6-3; d_call: .; cdr3_aa: CASSLGPTRGGELFF; cdr3_nt: TGTGCCAGCAGTTTAGGACCGACTCGGGGCGGGGAGCTGTTTTTT
j_call: TRBJ2-7; clone_size: many; v_call: TRBV24-1; d_call: TRBD2; cdr3_aa: CATSDPASGRPYEQYF; cdr3_nt: TGTGCCACCAGTGACCCTGCTAGCGGGAGACCCTACGAGCAGTACTTC
j_call: TRBJ2-6; clone_size: .; v_call: TRBV20-1; d_call: .; cdr3_aa: CSANLFGANVLTF; cdr3_nt: TGCAGTGCTAACCTCTTCGGGGCCAACGTCCTGACTTTC
j_call: TRBJ2-1; clone_size: many; v_call: TRBV11-2; d_call: .; cdr3_aa: CASSLAGVNNEQFF; cdr3_nt: TGTGCCAGCAGCTTAGCGGGGGTAAACAATGAGCAGTTCTTC
j_call: TRBJ2-3; clone_size: few; v_call: TRBV6-5; d_call: TRBD2; cdr3_aa: CASSYRSGLRDTQYF; cdr3_nt: TGTGCCAGCAGTTACCGTAGCGGGCTCCGGGATACGCAGTATTTT
j_call: TRBJ2-6; clone_size: .; v_call: TRBV4-1; d_call: .; cdr3_aa: CASSQAASGANVLTF; cdr3_nt: TGCGCCAGCAGCCAAGCGGCTTCTGGGGCCAACGTCCTGACTTTC
j_call: TRBJ2-4; clone_size: .; v_call: TRBV7-9; d_call: TRBD2; cdr3_aa: CASSSGLAGPGDIQYF; cdr3_nt: TGTGCCAGCAGCTCCGGACTAGCGGGGCCTGGAGACATTCAGTACTTC
j_call: TRBJ1-5; clone_size: .; v_call: TRBV4-1; d_call: TRBD1; cdr3_aa: CASSGGQGTYSNQPQHF; cdr3_nt: TGCGCCAGCAGCGGCGGACAGGGGACTTATAGCAATCAGCCCCAGCATTTT
j_call: TRBJ2-7; clone_size: many; v_call: TRBV12-3/TRBV12-4; d_call: .; cdr3_aa: CASSQLGGEQYF; cdr3_nt: TGTGCCAGCAGTCAGCTAGGAGGGGAGCAGTACTTC
j_call: TRBJ2-7; clone_size: few; v_call: TRBV6-1; d_call: TRBD1; cdr3_aa: CASSDPPLTGGHYEQYF; cdr3_nt: TGTGCCAGCAGTGACCCGCCCCTGACAGGGGGCCATTACGAGCAGTACTTC
j_call: TRBJ2-3; clone_size: many; v_call: TRBV9; d_call: .; cdr3_aa: CASSVLVADTQYF; cdr3_nt: TGTGCCAGCAGCGTGCTAGTGGCGGATACGCAGTATTTT
j_call: TRBJ1-2; clone_size: .; v_call: TRBV4-2; d_call: .; cdr3_aa: CASSQDLSYGYTF; cdr3_nt: TGTGCCAGCAGCCAAGATCTGAGCTATGGCTACACCTTC
j_call: TRBJ2-3; clone_size: few; v_call: TRBV27; d_call: TRBD1; cdr3_aa: CASSPPTGTGITDTQYF; cdr3_nt: TGTGCCAGCAGTCCCCCAACCGGGACAGGGATCACAGATACGCAGTATTTT
j_call: TRBJ1-5; clone_size: few; v_call: TRBV5-8; d_call: .; cdr3_aa: CASSLVTVRSNQPQHF; cdr3_nt: TGTGCCAGCAGCTTGGTCACCGTTAGAAGCAATCAGCCCCAGCATTTT
j_call: TRBJ2-1; clone_size: few; v_call: TRBV28; d_call: TRBD1; cdr3_aa: CASRLPDRYNEQFF; cdr3_nt: TGTGCCAGCAGACTGCCGGACAGGTACAATGAGCAGTTCTTC
j_call: TRBJ1-5; clone_size: few; v_call: TRBV5-1; d_call: .; cdr3_aa: CASSPSGESNQPQHF; cdr3_nt: TGCGCCAGCAGCCCGTCAGGGGAAAGCAATCAGCCCCAGCATTTT
j_call: TRBJ2-7; clone_size: few; v_call: TRBV6-2/TRBV6-3; d_call: TRBD2; cdr3_aa: CASTTGTSWDEQYF; cdr3_nt: TGTGCCAGCACAACCGGGACTAGCTGGGACGAGCAGTACTTC